This T cell receptor beta chain was sequenced during a study of OX40 agonist ivuxolimab in advanced cancers. Whole-study context: Aged roughly 23 to 80 with a mean of around 60 years, they were 75% to 85% male. Having had anti-PD-1, anti-PD-L1 or anti-CTLA-4 therapy before was allowed, and roughly 40% had some.

This CDR3 region has 12 residues. CDR1 SGDLS and CDR2 YYNGEE come from the germline V gene. V was cut by 3 bases and J by 8 bases, with 11 bases left in between. Repertoires were generated with immunoSEQ multiplex PCR, while TCRdb's copy carries only in-frame clones and drops some. The table lists about 46,000 clones, about 91% of them singletons. This chain uses TRBV9 with TRBJ1-2; tentative D call: TRBD1 (5 bases). The sequence was obtained from an adult with an advanced solid tumor such as melanoma, head and neck, liver or kidney cancer. Sequenced here: CD4+ or CD8+ T cells sorted from blood, sampled in a trial of the OX40 agonist ivuxolimab. For the CDR3, the DNA is TGTGCCAGCAGCGATCAGGGTGGAGGCTACACCTTC. This encodes CASSDQGGGYTF. Full variable domain (outside the CDR3, taken from reference TRBV9 and TRBJ1-2): DSGVTQTPKHLITATGQRVTLRCSPRSGDLSVYWYQQSLDQGLQFLIQYYNGEERAKGNILERFSAQQFPDLHSELNLSSLELGDSALYFCASSDQGGGYTFGSGTRLTVV.